This is a list of T cell receptor beta chains from one sample in a study of cytomegalovirus exposure and HLA in healthy donors. TCRdb keeps only in-frame clones here, not all; method: immunoSEQ multiplex PCR. Here the sample spans 65,000 to 75,000 clones, 55% to 75% being singletons. Sequenced sample: PBMCs. These receptors all stem from a man between 35 and 55 years old in good health and CMV-seropositive. Both conserved end residues are part of each CDR3. The order of the fields is J gene, clone size, V gene, D gene, CDR3 protein, CDR3 DNA. D genes are given only for firm matches. Rows give clone size only sometimes, using once, few, many, or a class for an expanded clone.

TRBJ2-2 | . | TRBV29-1 | TRBD1 | CSGQGNPGELFF | TGCAGCGGACAGGGGAACCCCGGGGAGCTGTTTTTT
TRBJ2-7 | few | TRBV7-8 | . | CASSLVGLGDYEQYF | TGTGCCAGCAGCTTAGTGGGACTCGGCGACTACGAGCAGTACTTC
TRBJ2-1 | . | TRBV2 | TRBD2 | CASSMERGLYNEQFF | TGTGCCAGCAGTATGGAGCGGGGGCTCTACAATGAGCAGTTCTTC
TRBJ2-5 | . | TRBV30 | . | CAWSTLAQETQYF | TGTGCCTGGAGTACCCTAGCGCAAGAGACCCAGTACTTC
TRBJ1-5 | . | TRBV6-5 | . | CASSYKGRGSSPQHF | TGTGCCAGCAGTTACAAGGGCAGGGGTTCCTCGCCCCAGCATTTT
TRBJ2-7 | . | TRBV4-3 | . | CASSPGTYEQYF | TGCGCCAGCAGCCCAGGAACCTACGAGCAGTACTTC
TRBJ2-1 | few | TRBV30 | . | CAWSYSPTTDSNEQFF | TGTGCCTGGAGTTACTCTCCCACGACAGATTCCAATGAGCAGTTCTTC
TRBJ1-3 | . | TRBV2 | TRBD1 | CASSETGGYGNTIYF | TGTGCCAGCAGCGAAACAGGGGGCTACGGAAACACCATATATTTT
TRBJ2-1 | few | TRBV7-2 | . | CASSFQALHNEQFF | TGTGCCAGCAGCTTCCAAGCCCTCCACAATGAGCAGTTCTTC
TRBJ1-5 | once | TRBV7-2 | TRBD1 | CASSLEAGGRPQHF | TGTGCCAGCAGCTTAGAGGCAGGGGGTAGGCCCCAGCATTTT
TRBJ2-7 | . | TRBV10-3 | . | CAISEGQTYEQYF | TGTGCCATCAGTGAAGGACAAACCTACGAGCAGTACTTC
TRBJ2-2 | . | TRBV18 | . | CASSPWRQNTGELFF | TGTGCCAGCTCACCATGGCGACAGAACACCGGGGAGCTGTTTTTT
TRBJ2-1 | . | TRBV10-3 | . | CAISEIRDLKNEQFF | TGTGCCATCAGTGAAATTCGGGACTTAAAAAATGAGCAGTTCTTC